The 3 T cell receptor beta chains presented below share a single source sample, sequenced in a study of radiotherapy plus CTLA-4 blockade in lung cancer. TCRdb's table, derived via immunoSEQ multiplex PCR, lists solely in-frame clones and lacks some. Of around 85,000 clones listed, about 90% are singletons. Sequencing used peripheral blood, obtained from a patient treated with radiotherapy plus ipilimumab. The receptors shown here come from a human donor with non-small cell lung cancer who had a partial response to radiotherapy plus ipilimumab.

The CDR3 loop is CASREQGRETQYF. In DNA, the CDR3 is TGTGCCAGTAGAGAGCAGGGTAGAGAGACCCAGTACTTC. V gene TRBV19 combines with J gene TRBJ2-5; D might be TRBD1 (5 bases). The germline CDR1 and CDR2 sequences are LNHDA and SQIVND (reference sequence). The CDR3 extends over 13 amino acids. The V and J ends lost 6 bases and 4 bases respectively, with 12 bases between them.

The V gene is TRBV23-1, the J gene TRBJ2-7, with TRBD1 identical over 10 bases. TRBV23-1 is flagged as an ORF with uncertain function. V lost 6 bases and J lost 3; bases outside the gene matches: 11. The CDR3 totals 16 residues. CDR3 nucleotide sequence: TGCGCCAGCAGGCAGAATAGGACAGGGGGACGCTACGAGCAGTACGTC. Translating it yields CASRQNRTGGRYEQYV.

This chain links TRBV5-1 with TRBJ1-1, with 10 bases matching TRBD1. Unmatched junction bases numbered 6, after V lost 6 bases and J lost 4 bases. There are 14 residues in the CDR3. Germline-derived CDR1 and CDR2 are SGHRS and YFSETQ. This CDR3 reads CASNPRTGGTEAFF. The CDR3 DNA sequence: TGCGCCAGCAACCCCCGGACAGGGGGCACTGAAGCTTTCTTT.